This TCR beta chain was recorded in a study of identical twins. The CDR3 has 13 residues. Losses at the gene ends were 7 bases for V and 4 bases for J; bases not matched to a gene: 5. Per the germline V gene, CDR1 is MDHEN and CDR2 is SYDVKM. cDNA carried unique molecular identifiers, and a universal primer site was added by template switching. TCRdb redid the calling of the 5' RACE reads with MiXCR, one entry per CDR3 protein. This sample carries 1.5 million to 2 million distinct CDR3 sequences, about 32% of them seen once, and the ten largest clones take about 0.25%. As concerns this clonotype: Its matching antigen is unknown.

Study-wide points: Possibly, invariant MAIT and iNKT cells partly confounded zero-insertion analyses.

The chain couples TRBV28 to TRBJ2-5; 8 nucleotides align to TRBD1. The material sequenced was cord blood. This TCR came from a newborn girl in good health. CDR3 loop: CASTQGALETQYF. The CDR3 region has the DNA TGTGCCAGCACTCAGGGGGCCCTAGAGACCCAGTACTTC.